A few counts support the clone carrying this T cell receptor beta chain. Antigen: not known. The source of the sample is a study of siplizumab effects on memory and regulatory T cells. Profiling relied on immunoSEQ multiplex PCR, and the TCRdb table lists in-frame clones only, not all of them. This sample carries about 19,000 clones, 44% of them seen once, and the ten largest clones take 6% to 6.5%. The mixed lymphocyte reaction cells were grown together in coculture at 37°C for six to seven days. Study-wide results and limits: Left unconfirmed was the suppressive function of proliferating Tregs from siplizumab cultures.

V was shortened by 2 bases and J by 4 bases, with 8 bases between the two germline ends. The germline gives CDR1 SEHNR, CDR2 FQNEAQ (reference sequence). The CDR3 has 13 residues. This receptor was taken from a human donor in good health; the cells came from an allogeneic mixed lymphocyte reaction. Some clones in this sample may be carry-over from other donors' samples. The rearrangement uses TRBV7-9 and TRBJ1-2; tentative D call: TRBD1 (6 bases). The specimen was CFSE-low (dividing) CD4+ T cells sorted from an allogeneic mixed lymphocyte reaction. As DNA, the CDR3 is TGTGCCAGCAGCTTAACAGGGCCCTATGGCTACACCTTC. This sequence encodes CASSLTGPYGYTF.